The T cell receptor (beta chain) under discussion was sequenced for a study of T cells in Graves' hyperthyroidism and ophthalmopathy. For the diagnoses, clinical symptoms, serum thyroxine and TRAb, thyroid ultrasound and orbital computed tomography were used. A note on this clonotype: Antigen unknown.

The investigators amplified TCR beta CDR3 regions from RNA transcripts. A set of HTBI primers served as the primers for a first-round RT-PCR of the TCR CDR3. In TCRdb, the multiplex PCR reads were re-called with MiXCR into one record per CDR3 protein. This sample carries 350,000 or so distinct CDR3 sequences, about 20% of them seen once, and the ten largest clones take approximately 54%. Study conclusions and caveats: Researchers found most expanded thyroid clonotypes above 0.001 in blood as well.

Sequenced sample: blood. The origin of this receptor is a woman in her 50s with Graves' hyperthyroidism.

The CDR3 DNA follows: TGCAGTGCCCCGACAGGGGGTTATGACCCCTATGGCTACACCTTC. Residues: CSAPTGGYDPYGYTF. The rearrangement joins TRBV20-1 to TRBJ1-2, with TRBD1 identical over 9 bases. This CDR3 is built from 15 residues. V trimming: 6 bases; J trimming: 4 bases; junction bases outside the gene matches: 12. The germline V gene encodes CDR1 DFQATT and CDR2 SNEGSKA (reference sequence).